A single sample gave rise to the 5 T cell receptor beta chains below, sequenced in a study of blood T cell repertoires in COVID-19. Sequenced by immunoSEQ multiplex PCR; TCRdb stores in-frame clones only, minus some. The sample consists of fewer than 350,000 clones, 80% to 95% of them appearing once. The sequenced sample was peripheral blood. The origin of the receptors is a woman in her 30s with COVID-19, enrolled during active disease.

This clone was observed a handful of times. V gene TRBV5-1 combines with J gene TRBJ1-4; 10 nucleotides agree with TRBD1. This CDR3 comprises 15 residues. V shed 4 bases, J shed 4 bases, and the junction held 4 bases outside the gene matches. In germline, CDR1 is SGHRS, CDR2 YFSETQ. The CDR3 loop reads CASSPGQGVNEKLFF. CDR3 DNA: TGCGCCAGCAGCCCCGGACAGGGGGTTAATGAAAAACTGTTTTTT.

The chain carries TRBV4-2 and TRBJ2-5; 9 bases fit TRBD1. The CDR3 consists of 14 residues. CDR1 and CDR2 from the germline V gene are LGHNA and YNFKEQ. Trimming removed 4 bases from V and 3 bases from J; junction bases left unmatched: 3. CDR3 nucleotides: TGTGCCAGCAGCCCGAGACAGGGGGAAGAGACCCAGTACTTC. Amino acids: CASSPRQGEETQYF.

V usage is TRBV25-1 and J usage is TRBJ1-6, with TRBD1 matching over 7 bases. The junction had 7 bases not matched to a gene; V was cut back by 4 bases and J by 10 bases. The length of the CDR3 is 14 residues. Germline CDR1 reads MGHDK; CDR2 reads SYGVNS. The CDR3 loop reads CASSARDSPSPLHF. In nucleotides, the CDR3 is TGTGCCAGCAGTGCCCGGGACAGCCCCTCACCCCTCCACTTT.

The chain couples TRBV5-6 to TRBJ1-2; 10 nucleotides agree with TRBD1. This CDR3 is 16 amino acids long. J was trimmed by 5 bases and V by 5 bases; bases with no gene match: 12. The germline CDR1 and CDR2 sequences are SGHDT and YYEEEE. CDR3 in DNA: TGTGCCAGCAGTACGCCGGGACAGGGGAGGAATTATGGCTACACCTTC. It codes for CASSTPGQGRNYGYTF. The variable domain in full, completed from reference TRBV5-6 and TRBJ1-2, reads DAGVTQSPTHLIKTRGQQVTLRCSPKSGHDTVSWYQQALGQGPQFIFQYYEEEERQRGNFPDRFSGHQFPNYSSELNVNALLLGDSALYLCASSTPGQGRNYGYTFGSGTRLTVV.

The rearrangement links TRBV6-2 or TRBV6-3 to TRBJ2-5, with 8 positions matching TRBD1. CDR3 size: 13 residues. J lost 5 bases, V lost 4 bases, and 3 bases had no gene match. Germline V gives CDR1 MNHEY, CDR2 SVGEGT. CDR3 amino acids: CASSFNRGETQYF. The CDR3 bases are TGTGCCAGCAGTTTCAACAGGGGGGAGACCCAGTACTTC.